Below are 7 T cell receptor beta chains sequenced from a single sample in a study of cytomegalovirus exposure and HLA in healthy donors. The PCR contained 60 Vbeta and 13 Jbeta primers. Clones were read by immunoSEQ multiplex PCR, and TCRdb kept only the in-frame ones, dropping some. The repertoire holds about 190,000 clones, 86% seen once, with roughly 0.32% in the top ten. Sequencing was carried out using PBMCs. These receptors originate from a woman in her twenties or thirties in good health and CMV-seronegative.

V and J are TRBV28 and TRBJ2-3, with D possibly matching TRBD1 (6 bases). Looked up from germline, CDR1 is MDHEN and CDR2 is SYDVKM. Trimming removed 3 bases at V and 0 bases at J, with 22 bases between. The CDR3 spans 19 residues. DNA for the CDR3: TGTGCCAGCAGTTTTCGGCACAACAGGGTGCGTTCTAGCACAGATACGCAGTATTTT. It codes for CASSFRHNRVRSSTDTQYF.

Here the CDR3 reads CASSLSGLATLGQFF. CDR3 DNA: TGTGCCAGCAGTTTATCGGGACTAGCGACCCTGGGGCAGTTCTTC. The J gene is TRBJ2-1, the V gene TRBV27; 10 nucleotides match TRBD2. From germline, CDR1 is MNHEY and CDR2 SMNVEV (reference sequence). This CDR3 is 15 amino acids long. V shed 0 bases and J 12 bases; nucleotides not matched to a gene: 8.

V usage is TRBV5-1 and J usage is TRBJ2-3; D not certain. V was trimmed by 4 bases and J by 3 bases, leaving 15 bases between them. The CDR3 extends over 15 amino acids. CDR1 SGHRS and CDR2 YFSETQ come from the germline V gene. CDR3 region: CASSARLHNTDTQYF. CDR3 DNA sequence: TGCGCCAGCAGCGCGAGACTCCATAATACAGATACGCAGTATTTT.

This clone has more than one count but fewer than ten. This chain's CDR3 is CASSGGLAGDNEQFF. CDR3 sequence (DNA): TGTGCCAGCAGCGGGGGACTAGCGGGGGACAATGAGCAGTTCTTC. This chain joins TRBV5-6 and TRBJ2-1, with 14 bases lining up with TRBD2. The CDR3 has 15 amino acids. J lost 5 bases, V lost 4 bases, and 2 bases had no gene match. Germline V gene sequence: CDR1 SGHDT, CDR2 YYEEEE. Based on the CDR3 plus reference TRBV5-6 and TRBJ2-1, the full variable domain is DAGVTQSPTHLIKTRGQQVTLRCSPKSGHDTVSWYQQALGQGPQFIFQYYEEEERQRGNFPDRFSGHQFPNYSSELNVNALLLGDSALYLCASSGGLAGDNEQFFGPGTRLTVL.

This clone was seen a single time. The rearrangement joins TRBV30 to TRBJ2-5; 7 bases agree with TRBD2. With V trimmed by 3 bases and J by 1 base, 2 bases remained unmatched. From germline, CDR1 is GTSNPN and CDR2 SVGIG (reference sequence). The CDR3 loop spans 13 amino acids. CDR3 protein: CAWRGLSQETQYF. The CDR3, as DNA: TGTGCCTGGAGGGGACTATCCCAAGAGACCCAGTACTTC.

The genes are TRBV28 and TRBJ1-1; perhaps TRBD1 as D (6 bases). This CDR3 has 15 residues. The germline CDR1 and CDR2 sequences are MDHEN and SYDVKM. Trimming shortened V by 4 bases and J by 1 base, and 13 bases separated the two germline ends. This chain's CDR3 is CASSSYREGNTEAFF. Here the CDR3 DNA reads TGTGCCAGCAGTTCTTACAGGGAGGGGAACACTGAAGCTTTCTTT.

J is TRBJ2-2 and V is TRBV4-1; 8 bases line up with TRBD2. CDR1 is MGHRA, CDR2 YSYEKL, per germline. The V gene end was trimmed by 2 bases and the J gene end by 8 bases; junction bases not matched to a gene: 7. The CDR3 runs to 15 residues. This CDR3 reads CASSQNTVAGGELFF. CDR3 nucleotides: TGCGCCAGCAGCCAAAATACCGTAGCGGGAGGGGAGCTGTTTTTT.